A selection of T cell receptor beta chains follows, all from one sample in a study of shared clonotypes between healthy human individuals. Profiled with immunoSEQ multiplex PCR; TCRdb holds only in-frame clones, not every one. The sample gives about 1.5 million clones, 95% to 97% of which show up once; roughly 1.2% is in the top ten. Input material: naive CD4+ T cells sorted from blood. The receptors shown here come from a man younger than 45 in good health. Both conserved end residues are part of each CDR3. The order of the fields is clone size, J gene, D gene, V gene, CDR3 DNA, CDR3 protein. A D gene is named only where the DNA matches it firmly. The size of a clone is reported for some rows only, either as once, few or many, or as a class for expanded clones.

size: -
J: TRBJ2-3
D: -
V: TRBV6-1
DNA: TGTGCCAGCAGTGAAGCTCTCCCGGGCGGGACAGATACGCAGTATTTT
CDR3: CASSEALPGGTDTQYF

size: -
J: TRBJ2-1
D: -
V: TRBV2
DNA: TGTGCCAGCAGTTACGTCGAGACCCCTCGGGGCGATGAGCAGTTCTTC
CDR3: CASSYVETPRGDEQFF

size: -
J: TRBJ1-1
D: -
V: TRBV28
DNA: TGTGCCAGCAAGCGCGGGGCGGGTGAAGCTTTCTTT
CDR3: CASKRGAGEAFF

size: -
J: TRBJ1-1
D: -
V: TRBV19
DNA: TGTGCCAGTAGTATAGGGACAGTGAACACTGAAGCTTTCTTT
CDR3: CASSIGTVNTEAFF

size: once
J: TRBJ1-3
D: TRBD1
V: TRBV5-1
DNA: TGCGCCAGCAGCTGGGACAGACCATCCTCTGGAAACACCATATATTTT
CDR3: CASSWDRPSSGNTIYF

size: once
J: TRBJ2-7
D: -
V: TRBV7-9
DNA: TGTGCCAGCAGCCCCAGCTACGAGCAGTACTTC
CDR3: CASSPSYEQYF

size: -
J: TRBJ1-4
D: -
V: TRBV10-1
DNA: TGCGCCAGCAGCGACAGTTCGGCTAATGAAAAACTGTTTTTT
CDR3: CASSDSSANEKLFF

size: -
J: TRBJ2-5
D: -
V: TRBV7-7
DNA: TGTGCCAGCAGCTCAAGCATCGGCCAAGAGACCCAGTACTTC
CDR3: CASSSSIGQETQYF

size: -
J: TRBJ2-3
D: -
V: TRBV5-1
DNA: TGCGCCAGCAACGACGGGAGAGACACAGATACGCAGTATTTT
CDR3: CASNDGRDTDTQYF

size: -
J: TRBJ2-3
D: -
V: TRBV27
DNA: TGTGCCAGCAGTTTACGGGGTCGCACAGATACGCAGTATTTT
CDR3: CASSLRGRTDTQYF

size: once
J: TRBJ1-2
D: -
V: TRBV5-4
DNA: TGTGCCAGCAGCTTGCAGGGTAGGCCATATGGCTACACCTTC
CDR3: CASSLQGRPYGYTF

size: -
J: TRBJ1-5
D: -
V: TRBV10-2
DNA: TGCGCCAGCAGCGGAGTGGGGAGCAATCAGCCCCAGCATTTT
CDR3: CASSGVGSNQPQHF

size: -
J: TRBJ1-4
D: -
V: TRBV19
DNA: TGTGCCAGTAGCCAACAGGATGTAGGGGAAAAACTGTTTTTT
CDR3: CASSQQDVGEKLFF

size: -
J: TRBJ2-3
D: -
V: TRBV4-3
DNA: TGCGCCAGCAGCCAAGTTCTTAGCATCGGCACAGATACGCAGTATTTT
CDR3: CASSQVLSIGTDTQYF

size: -
J: TRBJ1-1
D: -
V: TRBV29-1
DNA: TGCAGCGTTGCGGCGGGATCGGAAGCTTTCTTT
CDR3: CSVAAGSEAFF

size: -
J: TRBJ2-5
D: -
V: TRBV7-7
DNA: TGTGCCAGCAGCTTAAACCGAGGGGGATCCGTGACAGAAGAGACCCAGTACTTC
CDR3: CASSLNRGGSVTEETQYF

size: -
J: TRBJ2-1
D: TRBD1
V: TRBV11-2
DNA: TGTGCCAGCAGCTCCGGGACAGGGGTTGGCAATGAGCAGTTCTTC
CDR3: CASSSGTGVGNEQFF

size: -
J: TRBJ1-5
D: -
V: TRBV2
DNA: TGTGCCAGCACCACGGGGGCAAGCAATCAGCCCCAGCATTTT
CDR3: CASTTGASNQPQHF

size: -
J: TRBJ1-2
D: -
V: TRBV6-6
DNA: TGTGCCAGCAGGTACACTGGGGGGACGGGGAACTATGGCTACACCTTC
CDR3: CASRYTGGTGNYGYTF

size: -
J: TRBJ2-4
D: -
V: TRBV18
DNA: TGTGCCAGCTCACCAGCACAGAACATAGCCAAAAACATTCAGTACTTC
CDR3: CASSPAQNIAKNIQYF

size: -
J: TRBJ2-7
D: -
V: TRBV28
DNA: TGTGCCAGCTGTGCGGACGTCTACGAGCAGTACTTC
CDR3: CASCADVYEQYF

size: -
J: TRBJ2-7
D: TRBD2
V: TRBV6-1
DNA: TGTGCCAGCAGTGAAGATGGGGGGATGTCTAGCGGGAGGGCCACCTCCTACGAGCAGTACTTC
CDR3: CASSEDGGMSSGRATSYEQYF

size: -
J: TRBJ1-4
D: TRBD1
V: TRBV28
DNA: TGTGCCAGCACTACCTGGGCAGGGGGTGAAAAACTGTTTTTT
CDR3: CASTTWAGGEKLFF

size: -
J: TRBJ2-7
D: TRBD1
V: TRBV10-3
DNA: TGTGCCATCAGACCGGACAGGATGGACGAGCAGTACTTC
CDR3: CAIRPDRMDEQYF

size: -
J: TRBJ1-1
D: TRBD1
V: TRBV2
DNA: TGTGCCAGCAGTGAGCACGGCAGGGGGCCCGATAATGTAAGACCTGAAGCTTTCTTT
CDR3: CASSEHGRGPDNVRPEAFF

size: -
J: TRBJ2-4
D: -
V: TRBV11-2
DNA: TGTGCCAGCAGGCAAGGGGGGGCTCTAGCCAAAAACATTCAGTACTTC
CDR3: CASRQGGALAKNIQYF

size: -
J: TRBJ1-5
D: -
V: TRBV18
DNA: TGTGCCAGCTCACCACTTGGGCCAGGGGTCGGTAGCAATCAGCCCCAGCATTTT
CDR3: CASSPLGPGVGSNQPQHF

size: -
J: TRBJ1-1
D: -
V: TRBV9
DNA: TGTGCCAGCAGCGGGGGGACAAACACTGAAGCTTTCTTT
CDR3: CASSGGTNTEAFF

size: few
J: TRBJ1-5
D: TRBD1
V: TRBV4-2
DNA: TGTGCCAGCAGCCAGGGACAGGGGGGTCAGCCCCAGCATTTT
CDR3: CASSQGQGGQPQHF

size: -
J: TRBJ2-3
D: -
V: TRBV5-5
DNA: TGTGCCAGCAGCGCATCTTACCGGGACCAGAAGGCCTATACGCAGTATTTT
CDR3: CASSASYRDQKAYTQYF

size: once
J: TRBJ1-2
D: -
V: TRBV28
DNA: TGTGCCAGCAGCCTCGGACCGGGAAGCTACACCTTC
CDR3: CASSLGPGSYTF

size: -
J: TRBJ2-3
D: -
V: TRBV5-1
DNA: TGCGCCAGCAGCTCCACGGGTATCACAGATACGCAGTATTTT
CDR3: CASSSTGITDTQYF

size: once
J: TRBJ2-7
D: -
V: TRBV7-2
DNA: TGTGCCAGCAGCTTAGGAGGGGGGTTATACGAGCAGTACTTC
CDR3: CASSLGGGLYEQYF

size: -
J: TRBJ2-5
D: TRBD2
V: TRBV9
DNA: TGTGCCAGCAGCGTAGAGGGAAGCGGGGTCCAAGAGACCCAGTACTTC
CDR3: CASSVEGSGVQETQYF

size: -
J: TRBJ2-7
D: -
V: TRBV5-1
DNA: TGCGCCAGCAGCTTGGGAGGGAGCTCGTACGAGCAGTACTTC
CDR3: CASSLGGSSYEQYF

size: -
J: TRBJ2-5
D: TRBD1
V: TRBV5-8
DNA: TGTGCCAGCACCCCCTTGGACAGGGTACAAGAGACCCAGTACTTC
CDR3: CASTPLDRVQETQYF